One T cell receptor beta chain is described in this entry. Its antigen is undetermined. The data were obtained in a study of tumor-infiltrating lymphocytes in primary liver carcinoma. Overall study context: The patient population consisted of men and women between 30 and 69 years of age.

Unsorted bulk tissue, about 19-32 mg of it, served as the source for co-extraction of RNA and DNA. Enrolled patients were chronically infected with HBV and treatment-naive. The CDR3 contains 14 residues. Deletions cut 7 bases from V and 5 bases from J, with 17 bases between. Reverse transcription of 500 ng total RNA with a constant-region primer produced TCR beta cDNA. TCR beta libraries came from three nested multiplex PCR rounds using slightly modified ARM-PCR. Researchers ran the first two PCR rounds for roughly 10 cycles each with TRBV1-TRBV30 forward primers and a C-beta reverse primer. TCRdb fed the multiplex PCR reads into MiXCR, producing one record per CDR3 protein. The data show some 180,000 distinct CDR3 sequences, about 82% seen once. Points from the study as a whole: Merely some 7-24% of top clones spanned all five tumor regions.

This receptor was identified in a man in his forties or fifties with primary liver carcinoma and hepatitis B virus infection. The sequencing sample was made of tumor tissue from primary liver carcinoma. The chain joins TRBV12-3 or TRBV12-4 to TRBJ1-1, with D hard to call. The CDR3, as DNA: TGTGCCAGCAATACCCAGGATAGAAATACTGAAGCTTTCTTT. Translation gives CASNTQDRNTEAFF.